This T cell receptor beta chain came from a study of OX40 agonist ivuxolimab in advanced cancers. Here immunoSEQ multiplex PCR was the method, and the copy in TCRdb shows in-frame clones only, minus some. The table has some 77,000 clones, just over 85% seen once. The sequence was obtained from an adult with an advanced solid tumor such as melanoma, head and neck, liver or kidney cancer. The source material was CD4+ or CD8+ T cells sorted from blood, sampled in a trial of the OX40 agonist ivuxolimab.

The CDR3 region has the DNA TGTGCCAGTAGTATGCAGGGTTGGACTGAAGCTTTCTTT. This codes for CASSMQGWTEAFF. V gene TRBV19 combines with J gene TRBJ1-1; D may be TRBD1 (5 bases). CDR3 length equals 13 residues. V lost 3 bases and J lost 5, with 10 bases in between. Germline values: CDR1 LNHDA, CDR2 SQIVND (reference sequence). The whole variable domain, filled in from reference TRBV19 and TRBJ1-1, reads DGGITQSPKYLFRKEGQNVTLSCEQNLNHDAMYWYRQDPGQGLRLIYYSQIVNDFQKGDIAEGYSVSREKKESFPLTVTSAQKNPTAFYLCASSMQGWTEAFFGQGTRLTVV.